The 14 T cell receptor beta chains reported below all come from one sample, sequenced in a study of T cell responses to AZD1222 COVID-19 vaccine. Sequencing was performed with immunoSEQ multiplex PCR; in TCRdb, only in-frame clones are kept and a portion is missing. The data contain roughly 180,000 clones, approximately 92% of them singletons. Source: peripheral blood, taken 28 days after the second dose of the MenACWY control vaccine. These receptors all come from an adult who received the MenACWY meningococcal vaccine as a control.

The V call is TRBV6-5, the J call TRBJ1-2, with D hard to call. Germline CDR1 is MNHEY and CDR2 is SVGAGI. Deletions cut 8 bases from V and 1 base from J, with 17 bases between. This CDR3 has 15 residues. The chain's CDR3 is CASQSRTRFNYGYTF. As DNA, the CDR3 is TGTGCCAGCCAGTCTCGTACGCGATTTAACTATGGCTACACCTTC.

The chain employs TRBV7-9 and TRBJ2-7; D might be TRBD1 (6 bases). V lost 2 bases and J 7 bases, leaving 15 bases between the germline ends. This CDR3 region has 14 residues. Per the germline V gene, CDR1 is SEHNR and CDR2 is FQNEAQ (reference sequence). CDR3 sequence (DNA): TGTGCCAGCAGCTTACCGACCTATACAGGGGAGCAGTACTTC. Its protein product is CASSLPTYTGEQYF.

This rearrangement joins TRBV6-2 or TRBV6-3 to TRBJ2-4; the D gene could be TRBD1 or TRBD2 (6 bases each). Germline loops: CDR1 MNHEY, CDR2 SVGEGT. V was clipped by 4 bases and J by 1 base, with 20 bases between them. The CDR3 is 18 amino acids. CDR3 region: CASSSARGRIEAKNIQYF. CDR3 sequence (DNA): TGTGCCAGCAGTTCGGCCCGGGGGCGCATCGAGGCCAAAAACATTCAGTACTTC.

Here the CDR3 reads CASSLSGEQYF. The CDR3 DNA sequence: TGTGCCAGCAGTTTAAGTGGCGAGCAGTACTTC. The V gene is TRBV28, the J gene TRBJ2-7; no clear D gene. V was cut by 2 bases and J by 6 bases, with 5 bases left in between. Germline assignment: CDR1 MDHEN and CDR2 SYDVKM. The CDR3 totals 11 residues. Using reference TRBV28 and TRBJ2-7 for the parts outside the CDR3, the full variable domain is DVKVTQSSRYLVKRTGEKVFLECVQDMDHENMFWYRQDPGLGLRLIYFSYDVKMKEKGDIPEGYSVSREKKERFSLILESASTNQTSMYLCASSLSGEQYFGPGTRLTVT.

This clone was counted a single time. The chain carries TRBV28 and TRBJ2-1; 10 bases agree with TRBD2. CDR1 is MDHEN and CDR2 is SYDVKM in the germline V gene. CDR3 size: 14 residues. Unmatched junction bases numbered 13, after V lost 8 bases and J lost 12 bases. CDR3 sequence reads: CASGLSGGPVRQFF. The CDR3 DNA reads TGTGCCAGCGGGCTTAGCGGGGGGCCCGTTAGGCAGTTCTTC. The full variable domain, its missing parts supplied by reference TRBV28 and TRBJ2-1, is DVKVTQSSRYLVKRTGEKVFLECVQDMDHENMFWYRQDPGLGLRLIYFSYDVKMKEKGDIPEGYSVSREKKERFSLILESASTNQTSMYLCASGLSGGPVRQFFGPGTRLTVL.

V and J are TRBV6-1 and TRBJ1-1; D unclear. The CDR3 contains 15 residues. CDR1 MNHNS and CDR2 SASEGT come from the germline V gene. V was clipped by 2 bases and J by 4 bases, with 14 bases between them. Here the CDR3 DNA reads TGTGCCAGCAGTGAACGGACCGCGATAGGCACTGAAGCTTTCTTT. Translating it yields CASSERTAIGTEAFF.

The CDR3 DNA sequence: TGTGCCAGCAGCTCCCTACTAGCGGGGGGTCATCCCTACGAGCAGTACTTC. Translated, it gives CASSSLLAGGHPYEQYF. The chain employs TRBV7-2 and TRBJ2-7; 12 nucleotides agree with TRBD2. The CDR3 consists of 17 residues. J gave up 2 bases and V 4 bases, and 9 bases lay outside the gene matches. From germline, CDR1 is SGHTA and CDR2 FQGNSA.

The rearrangement joins TRBV29-1 to TRBJ1-3; 8 bases agree with TRBD1. J was trimmed by 4 bases and V by 8 bases; bases with no gene match: 4. Germline V lookup: CDR1 SQVTM, CDR2 ANQGSEA. The CDR3 is 12 residues long. The CDR3: CSSTGVGNTIYF. For the CDR3, the DNA is TGCAGCTCGACAGGGGTCGGAAACACCATATATTTT.

J is TRBJ1-4 and V is TRBV18; D is undetermined. From germline, CDR1 is KGHSH and CDR2 LQKENI. CDR3 size: 13 residues. The V and J ends lost 1 base and 4 bases respectively, with 4 bases between them. The CDR3 is CASSPQHNEKLFF. CDR3 nucleotides: TGTGCCAGCTCACCACAACATAATGAAAAACTGTTTTTT.

This clone was seen a few times. The rearrangement uses TRBV7-8 and TRBJ1-5, with D maybe TRBD1 (6 bases). The V end lost 4 bases, the J end lost 3 bases, and 16 bases lay between the germline ends. The CDR3 sequence is 16 residues long. Germline loops: CDR1 SGHVS, CDR2 FQNEAQ. The CDR3 here is CASSSRTVAFNQPQHF. CDR3 sequence (DNA): TGTGCCAGCAGCTCCCGGACAGTAGCATTCAATCAGCCCCAGCATTTT.

The chain links TRBV27 to TRBJ2-1; 8 bases map to TRBD2. The CDR3 has 15 amino acids. The junction had 5 bases not matched to a gene; V was cut back by 4 bases and J by 3 bases. The germline V gene encodes CDR1 MNHEY and CDR2 SMNVEV (reference sequence). The CDR3 loop is CASSSSAGVYNEQFF. The CDR3 DNA follows: TGTGCCAGCAGTTCCTCAGCGGGGGTCTACAATGAGCAGTTCTTC.

The chain recombines TRBV25-1 with TRBJ1-6; 7 nucleotides agree with TRBD1. CDR3 size: 15 residues. Germline-derived CDR1 and CDR2 are MGHDK and SYGVNS. Trimming took 6 bases from V and 7 from J; bases not matched to a gene: 9. CDR3 protein: CASSQTGTANSPLHF. Here the CDR3 DNA reads TGTGCCAGCAGCCAAACCGGGACAGCAAATTCACCCCTCCACTTT.

This rearrangement joins TRBV11-2 to TRBJ2-5, with a weak D call TRBD2 (5 bases). V was clipped by 1 base and J by 5 bases, with 20 bases between them. The CDR3 length is 17 residues. Germline V gene data show CDR1 as SGHAT and CDR2 as FQNNGV. Written as DNA, the CDR3 is TGTGCCAGCAGCTTAGGGTCATCTACTAGGCCTCGGGAGACCCAGTACTTC. Its protein is CASSLGSSTRPRETQYF.

The gene calls are TRBV5-4 and TRBJ2-5; TRBD2 matches 7 bases. CDR3 size: 15 residues. Germline trimming cut 2 bases from V and 5 bases from J; bases unmatched to any gene: 9. The germline gives CDR1 SGHNT, CDR2 YYREEE (reference sequence). This CDR3 reads CASSLAGFERETQYF. The CDR3 DNA is TGTGCCAGCAGCTTAGCGGGATTCGAACGGGAGACCCAGTACTTC.